A selection of T cell receptor beta chains follows, all from one sample in a study of blood T cell repertoires in COVID-19. Clones were read by immunoSEQ multiplex PCR, and TCRdb kept only the in-frame ones, dropping some. The sample contains some 69,000 clones, around 90% of which appear only once. The sample comprised peripheral blood. The receptors were sampled from a man in his 60s with acute or convalescent COVID-19. Both conserved end residues are part of each CDR3. A D gene is named only where the DNA matches it firmly. A row's size may be missing; if present it is once, few, many or a size class.

. | TRBJ1-1 | . | 13 | TRBV6-5 | CASSRGLGTEAFF | TGTGCCAGCAGCCGGGGACTCGGGACTGAAGCTTTCTTT
. | TRBJ1-2 | . | 13 | TRBV19 | CASSIVGSYGYTF | TGTGCCAGTAGTATTGTCGGTAGCTATGGCTACACCTTC
. | TRBJ1-5 | . | 14 | TRBV6-5 | CASRNRVGDQPQHF | TGTGCCAGCAGGAACAGGGTCGGAGATCAGCCCCAGCATTTT
TRBD1 | TRBJ1-6 | . | 18 | TRBV18 | CASSLGPGQGHYNSPLHF | TGTGCCAGCTCCCTGGGTCCGGGACAGGGGCACTATAATTCACCCCTCCACTTT
. | TRBJ1-2 | . | 14 | TRBV4-1 | CASSLTGGTYGYTF | TGCGCCAGCAGCCTCACGGGGGGGACGTATGGCTACACCTTC
TRBD1 | TRBJ2-2 | . | 13 | TRBV30 | CASNRGPPGELFF | TGTGCCTCAAACAGGGGGCCGCCCGGGGAGCTGTTTTTT
. | TRBJ1-3 | . | 17 | TRBV14 | CASSRQTGLRSGNTIYF | TGTGCCAGCAGCCGTCAAACGGGTCTAAGATCCGGAAACACCATATATTTT
. | TRBJ2-1 | once | 14 | TRBV9 | CASSVTGGHNEQFF | TGTGCCAGCAGCGTAACGGGGGGCCACAATGAGCAGTTCTTC
TRBD1 | TRBJ1-6 | . | 15 | TRBV5-6 | CASSRDRFSNSPLHF | TGTGCCAGCAGCCGGGACAGGTTTTCTAATTCACCCCTCCACTTT
. | TRBJ1-2 | . | 13 | TRBV19 | CASSIDRNYGYTF | TGTGCCAGTAGTATAGACCGTAACTATGGCTACACCTTC
TRBD2 | TRBJ2-1 | . | 15 | TRBV27 | CASSFTSGYYNEQFF | TGTGCCAGCAGTTTCACTAGCGGGTACTACAATGAGCAGTTCTTC
TRBD2 | TRBJ2-5 | . | 17 | TRBV5-4 | CASSLGGGTRGRETQYF | TGTGCCAGCAGCTTGGGCGGGGGGACGCGTGGTAGGGAGACCCAGTACTTC
. | TRBJ1-2 | . | 14 | TRBV7-8 | CASSLGGDPYGYTF | TGTGCCAGCAGCTTAGGTGGAGACCCCTATGGCTACACCTTC
TRBD1 | TRBJ1-1 | . | 14 | TRBV5-1 | CASSLGTGGIEAFF | TGCGCCAGCAGCCTAGGGACAGGGGGAATTGAAGCTTTCTTT
. | TRBJ2-2 | . | 15 | TRBV24-1 | CATRLGGTNTGELFF | TGTGCCACCAGGCTAGGCGGGACTAACACCGGGGAGCTGTTTTTT
. | TRBJ2-1 | . | 14 | TRBV7-9 | CASSLVSELNEQFF | TGTGCCAGCAGCTTGGTGTCGGAGCTCAATGAGCAGTTCTTC
. | TRBJ1-1 | . | 14 | TRBV10-1 | CASSDPGRAAEAFF | TGCGCCAGCAGTGATCCGGGTCGTGCAGCTGAAGCTTTCTTT
. | TRBJ1-1 | few | 15 | TRBV6-5 | CASKLTRGMNTEAFF | TGTGCCAGCAAGCTGACAAGGGGCATGAACACTGAAGCTTTCTTT
TRBD1 | TRBJ2-7 | . | 17 | TRBV6-1 | CASSEWGQRPSSYEQYF | TGTGCCAGCAGTGAATGGGGACAGCGCCCAAGCTCCTACGAGCAGTACTTC
. | TRBJ1-2 | . | 15 | TRBV12-5 | CASGNLIQGNYGYTF | TGTGCTAGTGGAAATCTTATACAGGGTAACTATGGCTACACCTTC
. | TRBJ2-7 | . | 14 | TRBV27 | CASSPLGVSYEQYF | TGTGCCAGCAGCCCCTTAGGGGTCTCCTACGAGCAGTACTTC
. | TRBJ1-6 | . | 15 | TRBV7-6 | CASSLGTTDNSPLHF | TGTGCCAGCAGCTTAGGGACAACTGATAATTCACCCCTCCACTTT
. | TRBJ1-1 | . | 14 | TRBV6-6 | CASSSGGGSTEAFF | TGTGCCAGCAGTTCGGGGGGAGGGAGCACTGAAGCTTTCTTT
. | TRBJ1-2 | . | 10 | TRBV2 | CASISLGYTF | TGTGCCAGCATTTCGTTGGGCTACACCTTC
. | TRBJ1-3 | . | 16 | TRBV25-1 | CASSPLDSFSGNTIYF | TGTGCCAGCAGCCCCTTGGACAGTTTCTCTGGAAACACCATATATTTT
. | TRBJ2-5 | . | 12 | TRBV27 | CASSSQGETQYF | TGTGCCAGCAGTAGTCAGGGGGAGACCCAGTACTTC
. | TRBJ1-6 | . | 14 | TRBV5-1 | CASSLRGRNSPLHF | TGCGCCAGCAGCTTGCGAGGCCGGAATTCACCCCTCCACTTT
TRBD1 | TRBJ1-3 | . | 13 | TRBV29-1 | CSGQGSSGNTIYF | TGCAGCGGACAGGGATCCTCTGGAAACACCATATATTTT
. | TRBJ2-7 | . | 15 | TRBV10-3 | CAIRASGTGSYEQYF | TGTGCCATCAGGGCGAGTGGTACAGGTTCCTACGAGCAGTACTTC